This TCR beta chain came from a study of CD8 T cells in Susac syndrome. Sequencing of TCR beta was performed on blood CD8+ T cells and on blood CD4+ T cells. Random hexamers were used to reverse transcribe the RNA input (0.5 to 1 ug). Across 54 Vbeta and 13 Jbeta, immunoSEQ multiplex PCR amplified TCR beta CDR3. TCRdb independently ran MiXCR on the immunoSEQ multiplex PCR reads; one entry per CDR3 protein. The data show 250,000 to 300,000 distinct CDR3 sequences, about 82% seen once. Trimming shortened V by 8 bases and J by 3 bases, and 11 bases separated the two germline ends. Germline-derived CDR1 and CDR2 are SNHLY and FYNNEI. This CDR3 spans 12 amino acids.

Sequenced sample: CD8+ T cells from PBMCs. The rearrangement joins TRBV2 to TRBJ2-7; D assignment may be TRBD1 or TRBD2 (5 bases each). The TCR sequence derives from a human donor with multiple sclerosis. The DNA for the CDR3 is TGTGCCAGCGAGGGGCTATTCTACGAGCAGTACTTC. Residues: CASEGLFYEQYF.